The rows below give T cell receptor beta chains drawn from one sample of a study of shared clonotypes between healthy human individuals. The repertoire was sequenced with immunoSEQ multiplex PCR; TCRdb's copy has only in-frame clones and lacks some. The data contain over a million clones, around 78% of them singletons. Sequencing was carried out using memory CD4+ T cells from PBMCs. The receptor set was obtained from a young man in good health. Some clones in this sample may be carry-over from other donors' samples. Both conserved end residues are trimmed from each CDR3. Each record gives: J gene, V gene, CDR3 protein.

>TRBJ1-5|TRBV5-6
ASSLFGSYSSQPQH
>TRBJ1-3|TRBV5-4
ASSWGQGFSGNTIY
>TRBJ1-2|TRBV30
AWSQTGGSMA
>TRBJ1-1|TRBV28
ASSLSRQRNTEAF
>TRBJ2-4|TRBV7-9
ASTKPGESIQY
>TRBJ2-1|TRBV18
ASSTWTSTSSYNEQF
>TRBJ1-1|TRBV28
ASSPPGTWNTEAF
>TRBJ1-1|TRBV5-4
ASSLVTGWNTEAF
>TRBJ2-1|TRBV9
ASSPGQGSSYNEQF
>TRBJ2-2|TRBV6-5
ASSSMANTGELF
>TRBJ2-1|TRBV10-3
AISERNEQF
>TRBJ2-7|TRBV7-8
ASSPGGGDFPYEQY
>TRBJ2-2|TRBV5-1
ASRSGLAGGPGELF
>TRBJ1-1|TRBV5-1
ASSPGTANTEAF
>TRBJ1-2|TRBV6-5
ASSYLGGPLRGYT
>TRBJ2-2|TRBV5-1
ASSLRAANPNTGELF
>TRBJ1-2|TRBV7-2
ASSLRLEDRGGYT
>TRBJ2-7|TRBV5-1
ASSLPGGARPHEQY
>TRBJ1-5|TRBV28
ASSHTPGTGLNQPQH
>TRBJ2-2|TRBV29-1
SGRGQGTGELF
>TRBJ1-1|TRBV5-1
ASSTGTGNTEAF
>TRBJ2-3|TRBV4-2
ASSSRAGSGTDTQY
>TRBJ2-1|TRBV7-2
ASTPPGLAGGNEQF
>TRBJ1-6|TRBV11-2
ASSPGISGSPLH
>TRBJ2-7|TRBV6-1
ASSEGLFGQGFNEQY
>TRBJ2-7|TRBV27
ASSQIGSGAYEQY
>TRBJ1-2|TRBV5-6
ASSPTGYGYT
>TRBJ2-3|TRBV29-1
SYCTPDTDTQY
>TRBJ1-1|TRBV27
ASSPLFGTEAF